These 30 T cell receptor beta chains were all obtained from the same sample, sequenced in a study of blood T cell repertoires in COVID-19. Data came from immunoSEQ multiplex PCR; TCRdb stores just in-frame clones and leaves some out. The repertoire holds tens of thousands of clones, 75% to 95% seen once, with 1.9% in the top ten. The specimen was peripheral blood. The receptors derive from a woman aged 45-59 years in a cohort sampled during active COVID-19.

The CDR3 DNA follows: TGTGCCAGCAGCTTGAAGGGGTCCGCTGGAAACACCATATATTTT. Translating it yields CASSLKGSAGNTIYF. The chain couples TRBV5-4 to TRBJ1-3; tentative D call: TRBD1 (5 bases). V lost 1 base, J lost 2 bases, and 10 bases lay in between. CDR3 length: 15 amino acids. Germline CDR1 and CDR2: SGHNT and YYREEE (reference sequence). The variable domain in full, with the rest retrieved from reference TRBV5-4 and TRBJ1-3, is ETGVTQSPTHLIKTRGQQVTLRCSSQSGHNTVSWYQQALGQGPQFIFQYYREEENGRGNFPPRFSGLQFPNYSSELNVNALELDDSALYLCASSLKGSAGNTIYFGEGSWLTVV.

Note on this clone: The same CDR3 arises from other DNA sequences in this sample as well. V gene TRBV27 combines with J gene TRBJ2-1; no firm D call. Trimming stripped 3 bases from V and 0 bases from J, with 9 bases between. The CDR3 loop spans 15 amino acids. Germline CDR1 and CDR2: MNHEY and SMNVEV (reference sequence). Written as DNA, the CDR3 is TGTGCCAGCAGTTTCGGCGGCAGCTCCTACAATGAGCAGTTCTTC. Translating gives CASSFGGSSYNEQFF.

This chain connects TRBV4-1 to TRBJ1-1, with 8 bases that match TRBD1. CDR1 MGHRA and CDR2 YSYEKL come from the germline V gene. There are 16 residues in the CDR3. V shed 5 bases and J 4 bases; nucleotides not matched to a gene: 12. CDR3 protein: CASSTDPGGVVTEAFF. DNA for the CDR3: TGCGCCAGCAGCACCGATCCAGGGGGCGTTGTCACTGAAGCTTTCTTT.

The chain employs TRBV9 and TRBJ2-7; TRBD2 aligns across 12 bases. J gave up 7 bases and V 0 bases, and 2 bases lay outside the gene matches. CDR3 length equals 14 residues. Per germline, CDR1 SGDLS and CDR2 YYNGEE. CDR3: CASSVGLAGVEQYF. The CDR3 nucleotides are TGTGCCAGCAGCGTAGGACTAGCGGGAGTTGAGCAGTACTTC.

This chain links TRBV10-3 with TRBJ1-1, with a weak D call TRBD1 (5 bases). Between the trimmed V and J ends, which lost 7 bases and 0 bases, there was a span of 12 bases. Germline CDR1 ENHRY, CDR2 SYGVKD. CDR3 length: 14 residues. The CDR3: CAITKTAMNTEAFF. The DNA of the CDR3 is TGTGCCATCACAAAGACAGCCATGAACACTGAAGCTTTCTTT.

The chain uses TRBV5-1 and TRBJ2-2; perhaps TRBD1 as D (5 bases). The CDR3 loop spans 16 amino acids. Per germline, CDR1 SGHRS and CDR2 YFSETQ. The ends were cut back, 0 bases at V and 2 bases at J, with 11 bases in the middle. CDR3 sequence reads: CASSLAGITNTGELFF. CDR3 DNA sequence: TGCGCCAGCAGCTTGGCAGGGATTACAAACACCGGGGAGCTGTTTTTT.

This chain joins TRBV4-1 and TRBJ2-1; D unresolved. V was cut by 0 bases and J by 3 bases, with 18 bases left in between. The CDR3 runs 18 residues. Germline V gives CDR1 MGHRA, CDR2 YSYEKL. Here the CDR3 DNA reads TGCGCCAGCAGCCAAGATCATACCTCTTCACACTACTACAATGAGCAGTTCTTC. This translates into CASSQDHTSSHYYNEQFF.

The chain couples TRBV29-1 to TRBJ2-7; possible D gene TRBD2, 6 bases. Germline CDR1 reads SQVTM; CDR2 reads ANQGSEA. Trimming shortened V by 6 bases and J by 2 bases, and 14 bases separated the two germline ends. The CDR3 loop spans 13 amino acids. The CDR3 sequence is CSVGGTKTYEQYF. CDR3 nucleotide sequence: TGCAGCGTCGGGGGAACAAAGACCTACGAGCAGTACTTC.

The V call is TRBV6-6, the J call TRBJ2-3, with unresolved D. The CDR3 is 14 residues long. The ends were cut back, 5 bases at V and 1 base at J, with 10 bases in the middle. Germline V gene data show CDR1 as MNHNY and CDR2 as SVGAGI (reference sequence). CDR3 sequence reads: CASSPAGGTDTQYF. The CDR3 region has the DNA TGTGCCAGCAGTCCCGCCGGAGGCACAGATACGCAGTATTTT.

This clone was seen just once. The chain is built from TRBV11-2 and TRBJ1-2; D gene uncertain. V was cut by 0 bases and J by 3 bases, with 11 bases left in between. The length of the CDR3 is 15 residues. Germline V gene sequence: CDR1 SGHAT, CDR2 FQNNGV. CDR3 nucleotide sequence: TGTGCCAGCAGCTTAGATATTTACAGTGACTATGGCTACACCTTC. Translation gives CASSLDIYSDYGYTF. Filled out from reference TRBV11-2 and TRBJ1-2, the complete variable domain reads EAGVAQSPRYKIIEKRQSVAFWCNPISGHATLYWYQQILGQGPKLLIQFQNNGVVDDSQLPKDRFSAERLKGVDSTLKIQPAKLEDSAVYLCASSLDIYSDYGYTFGSGTRLTVV.

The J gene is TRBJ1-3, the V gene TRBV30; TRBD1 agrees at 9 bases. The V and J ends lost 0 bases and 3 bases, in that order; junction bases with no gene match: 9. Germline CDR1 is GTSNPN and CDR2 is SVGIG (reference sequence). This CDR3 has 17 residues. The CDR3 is CAWSVWGTGSGGNTIYF. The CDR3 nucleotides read TGTGCCTGGAGTGTATGGGGGACAGGGTCTGGTGGAAACACCATATATTTT.

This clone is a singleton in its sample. Here the CDR3 reads CASSLGPSETQYF. The DNA for the CDR3 is TGTGCCAGCAGCTTAGGGCCGTCGGAGACCCAGTACTTC. The chain combines TRBV7-9 with TRBJ2-5; no reliable D call. V lost 1 base to trimming and J lost 5 bases, with 8 bases between them. The CDR3 is made up of 13 amino acids. The germline V gene has CDR1 SEHNR and CDR2 FQNEAQ (reference sequence).

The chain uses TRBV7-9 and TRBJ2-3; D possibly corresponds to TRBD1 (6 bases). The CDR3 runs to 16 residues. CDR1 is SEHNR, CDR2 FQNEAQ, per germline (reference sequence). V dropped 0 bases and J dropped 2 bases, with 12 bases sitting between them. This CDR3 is CASSLAVDSHTDTQYF. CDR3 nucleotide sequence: TGTGCCAGCAGCTTAGCGGTGGACAGTCACACAGATACGCAGTATTTT.

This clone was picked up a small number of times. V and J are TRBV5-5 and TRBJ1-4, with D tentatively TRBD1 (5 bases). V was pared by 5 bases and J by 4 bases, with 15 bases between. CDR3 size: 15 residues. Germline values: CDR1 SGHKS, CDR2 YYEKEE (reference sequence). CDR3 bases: TGTGCCAGCAGTCTTATAGGGGAGGGTAATGAAAAACTGTTTTTT. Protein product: CASSLIGEGNEKLFF. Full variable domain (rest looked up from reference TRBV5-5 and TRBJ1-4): DAGVTQSPTHLIKTRGQQVTLRCSPISGHKSVSWYQQVLGQGPQFIFQYYEKEERGRGNFPDRFSARQFPNYSSELNVNALLLGDSALYLCASSLIGEGNEKLFFGSGTQLSVL.

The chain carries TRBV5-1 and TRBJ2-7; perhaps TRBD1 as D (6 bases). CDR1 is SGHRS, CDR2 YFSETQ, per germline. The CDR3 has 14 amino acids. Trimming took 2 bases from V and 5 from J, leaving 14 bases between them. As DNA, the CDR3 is TGCGCCAGCAGCTTAGGACAGACCTATGACGAGCAGTACTTC. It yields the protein CASSLGQTYDEQYF.

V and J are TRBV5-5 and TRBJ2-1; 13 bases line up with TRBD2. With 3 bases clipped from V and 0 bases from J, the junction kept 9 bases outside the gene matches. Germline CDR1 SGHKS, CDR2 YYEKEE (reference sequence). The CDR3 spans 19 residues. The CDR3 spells CASSSGLAGRYGSYNEQFF. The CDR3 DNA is TGTGCCAGCAGCTCGGGACTAGCGGGACGATATGGCTCCTACAATGAGCAGTTCTTC. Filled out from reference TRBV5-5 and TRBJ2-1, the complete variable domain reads DAGVTQSPTHLIKTRGQQVTLRCSPISGHKSVSWYQQVLGQGPQFIFQYYEKEERGRGNFPDRFSARQFPNYSSELNVNALLLGDSALYLCASSSGLAGRYGSYNEQFFGPGTRLTVL.

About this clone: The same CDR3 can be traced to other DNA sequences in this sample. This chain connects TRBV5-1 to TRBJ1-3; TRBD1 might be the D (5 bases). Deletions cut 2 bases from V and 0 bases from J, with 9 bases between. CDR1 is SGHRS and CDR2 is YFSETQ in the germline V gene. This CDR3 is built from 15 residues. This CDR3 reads CASSFGTGSGNTIYF. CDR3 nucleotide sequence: TGCGCCAGCAGCTTCGGCACAGGCTCTGGAAACACCATATATTTT.

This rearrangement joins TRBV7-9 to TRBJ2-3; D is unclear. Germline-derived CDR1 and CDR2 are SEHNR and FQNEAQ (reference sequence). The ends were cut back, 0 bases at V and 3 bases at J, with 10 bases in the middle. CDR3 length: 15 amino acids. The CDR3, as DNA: TGTGCCAGCAGCTTAGCGCGTTCAAGAACAGATACGCAGTATTTT. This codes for CASSLARSRTDTQYF. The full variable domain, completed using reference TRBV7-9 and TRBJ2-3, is DTGVSQNPRHKITKRGQNVTFRCDPISEHNRLYWYRQTLGQGPEFLTYFQNEAQLEKSRLLSDRFSAERPKGSFSTLEIQRTEQGDSAMYLCASSLARSRTDTQYFGPGTRLTVL.

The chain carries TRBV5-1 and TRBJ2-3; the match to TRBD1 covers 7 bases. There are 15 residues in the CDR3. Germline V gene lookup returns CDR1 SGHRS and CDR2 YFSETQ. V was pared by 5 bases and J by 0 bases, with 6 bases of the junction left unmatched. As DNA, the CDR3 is TGCGCCAGCAGGGGACAGCCGACTAGCACAGATACGCAGTATTTT. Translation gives CASRGQPTSTDTQYF.

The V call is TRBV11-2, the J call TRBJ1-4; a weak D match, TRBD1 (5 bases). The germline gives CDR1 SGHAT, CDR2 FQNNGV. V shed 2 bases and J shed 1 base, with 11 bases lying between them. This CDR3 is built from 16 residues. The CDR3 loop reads CASSLFGGGTNEKLFF. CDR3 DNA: TGTGCCAGCAGCTTATTTGGCGGGGGAACTAATGAAAAACTGTTTTTT. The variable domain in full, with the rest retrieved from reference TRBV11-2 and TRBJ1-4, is EAGVAQSPRYKIIEKRQSVAFWCNPISGHATLYWYQQILGQGPKLLIQFQNNGVVDDSQLPKDRFSAERLKGVDSTLKIQPAKLEDSAVYLCASSLFGGGTNEKLFFGSGTQLSVL.

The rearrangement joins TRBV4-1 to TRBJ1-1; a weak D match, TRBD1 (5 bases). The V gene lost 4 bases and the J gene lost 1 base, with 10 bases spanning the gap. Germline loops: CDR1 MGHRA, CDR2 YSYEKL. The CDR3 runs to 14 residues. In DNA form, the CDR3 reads TGCGCCAGCAGCCTGGGGCAGGGGAACACTGAAGCTTTCTTT. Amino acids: CASSLGQGNTEAFF.

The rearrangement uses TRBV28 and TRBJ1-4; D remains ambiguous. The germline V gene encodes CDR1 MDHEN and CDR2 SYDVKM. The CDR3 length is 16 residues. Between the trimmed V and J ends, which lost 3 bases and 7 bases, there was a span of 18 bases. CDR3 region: CASSLPRRALGEKLFF. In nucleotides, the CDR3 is TGTGCCAGCAGTTTGCCGCGGCGGGCCCTAGGTGAAAAACTGTTTTTT.

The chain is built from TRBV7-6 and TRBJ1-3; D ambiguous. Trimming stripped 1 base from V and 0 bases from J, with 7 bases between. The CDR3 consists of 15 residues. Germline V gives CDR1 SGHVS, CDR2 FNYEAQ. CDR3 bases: TGTGCCAGCAGCTTAGGTACGAGCTCTGGAAACACCATATATTTT. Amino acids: CASSLGTSSGNTIYF.

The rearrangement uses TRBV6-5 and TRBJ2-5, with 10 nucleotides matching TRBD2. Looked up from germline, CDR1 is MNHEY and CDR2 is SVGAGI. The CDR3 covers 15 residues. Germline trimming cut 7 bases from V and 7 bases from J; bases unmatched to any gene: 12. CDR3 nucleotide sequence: TGTGCCAGCACTCTAGCGGGGGACCCTCGTTCGACCCAGTACTTC. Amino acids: CASTLAGDPRSTQYF.

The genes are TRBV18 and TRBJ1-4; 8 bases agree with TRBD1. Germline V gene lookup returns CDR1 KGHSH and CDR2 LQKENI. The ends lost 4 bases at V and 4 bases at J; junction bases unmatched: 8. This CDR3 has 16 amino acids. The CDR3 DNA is TGTGCCAGCTCACGGATGGGACAGGCCCTTAATGAAAAACTGTTTTTT. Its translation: CASSRMGQALNEKLFF.

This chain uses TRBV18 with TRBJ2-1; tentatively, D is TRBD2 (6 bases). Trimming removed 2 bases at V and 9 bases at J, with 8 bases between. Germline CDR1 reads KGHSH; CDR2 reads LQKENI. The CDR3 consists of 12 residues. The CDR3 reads CASSPAGGEQFF. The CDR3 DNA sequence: TGTGCCAGCTCACCAGCCGGGGGTGAGCAGTTCTTC.

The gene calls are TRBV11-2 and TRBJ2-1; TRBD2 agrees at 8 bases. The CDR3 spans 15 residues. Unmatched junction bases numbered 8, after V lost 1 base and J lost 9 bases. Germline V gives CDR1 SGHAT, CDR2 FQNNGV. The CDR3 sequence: CASSLGLLAEAEQFF. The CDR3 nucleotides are TGTGCCAGCAGCTTAGGGCTACTAGCGGAAGCTGAGCAGTTCTTC.

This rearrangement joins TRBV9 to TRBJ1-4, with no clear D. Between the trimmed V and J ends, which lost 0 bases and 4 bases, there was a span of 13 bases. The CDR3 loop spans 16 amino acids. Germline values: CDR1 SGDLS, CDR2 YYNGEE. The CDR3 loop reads CASSVGAARSNEKLFF. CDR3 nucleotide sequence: TGTGCCAGCAGCGTAGGGGCAGCCAGAAGTAATGAAAAACTGTTTTTT.

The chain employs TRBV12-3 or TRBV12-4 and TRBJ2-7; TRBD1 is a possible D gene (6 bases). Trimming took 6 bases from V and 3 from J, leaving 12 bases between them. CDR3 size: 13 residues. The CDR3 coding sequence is TGTGCCAGCAGCCCCGGGACAATCTACGAGCAGTACTTC. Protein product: CASSPGTIYEQYF.

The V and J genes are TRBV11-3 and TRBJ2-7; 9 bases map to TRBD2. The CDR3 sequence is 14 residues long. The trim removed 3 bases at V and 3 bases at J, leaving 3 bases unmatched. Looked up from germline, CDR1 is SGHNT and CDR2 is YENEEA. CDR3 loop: CASSLASGDYEQYF. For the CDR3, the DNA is TGTGCCAGCAGCTTGGCTAGCGGGGACTACGAGCAGTACTTC. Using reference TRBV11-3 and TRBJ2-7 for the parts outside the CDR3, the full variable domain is EAGVVQSPRYKIIEKKQPVAFWCNPISGHNTLYWYLQNLGQGPELLIRYENEEAVDDSQLPKDRFSAERLKGVDSTLKIQPAELGDSAVYLCASSLASGDYEQYFGPGTRLTVT.